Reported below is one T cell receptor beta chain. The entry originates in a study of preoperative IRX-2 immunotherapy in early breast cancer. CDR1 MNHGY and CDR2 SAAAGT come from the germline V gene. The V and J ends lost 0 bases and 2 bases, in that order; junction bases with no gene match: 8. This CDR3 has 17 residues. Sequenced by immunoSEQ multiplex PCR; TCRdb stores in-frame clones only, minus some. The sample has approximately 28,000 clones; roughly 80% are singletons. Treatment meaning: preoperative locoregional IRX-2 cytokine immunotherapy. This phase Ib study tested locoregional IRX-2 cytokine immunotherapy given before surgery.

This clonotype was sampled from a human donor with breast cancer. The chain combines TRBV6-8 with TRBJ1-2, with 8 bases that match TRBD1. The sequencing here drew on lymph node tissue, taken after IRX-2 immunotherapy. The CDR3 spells CASSYSPGGSVNYGYTF. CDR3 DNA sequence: TGTGCCAGCAGTTACTCGCCAGGGGGCTCGGTAAACTATGGCTACACCTTC.